The 28 T cell receptor beta chains reported below all come from one sample, sequenced in a study of graft-versus-host responses after intestinal transplantation. Antigen specificity for these receptors is unknown. TCRdb's copy holds only in-frame clones and misses some; the assay was immunoSEQ multiplex PCR. The sample consists of some 50,000 clones, 70% to 85% of them appearing once. The specimen was unstimulated CD4+ T cells sorted from spleen or lymph node cells, collected before transplant. Source of these receptors: a human donor who was the organ donor for an intestinal transplant.

The count of this clone is one. The genes are TRBV5-1 and TRBJ2-2; 11 bases line up with TRBD2. V lost 4 bases to trimming and J lost 2 bases; unmatched junction nucleotides: 4. There are 16 residues in the CDR3. CDR1 SGHRS and CDR2 YFSETQ come from the germline V gene. In nucleotides, the CDR3 is TGCGCCAGCAGCAGTGGACTAGCGGGTAACACCGGGGAGCTGTTTTTT. This codes for CASSSGLAGNTGELFF.

The CDR3 loop is CASSGNSYEQYF. The CDR3 region has the DNA TGTGCCAGCAGTGGGAACAGCTACGAGCAGTACTTC. The gene calls are TRBV6-5 and TRBJ2-7; no reliable D call. The CDR3 totals 12 residues. The germline V and J ends were trimmed by 5 bases and 3 bases, with 8 bases remaining between them. Germline V gene lookup returns CDR1 MNHEY and CDR2 SVGAGI.

This chain links TRBV7-9 with TRBJ2-3; D gene unclear. This CDR3 spans 15 amino acids. Germline CDR1 SEHNR, CDR2 FQNEAQ (reference sequence). Deletions cut 5 bases from V and 0 bases from J, with 12 bases between. Written as DNA, the CDR3 is TGTGCCAGCAGCGTTAGGAAGGGAAGCACAGATACGCAGTATTTT. Its protein is CASSVRKGSTDTQYF.

This clone showed up just a few times. This chain joins TRBV6-1 and TRBJ1-3; 8 bases align to TRBD1. J gave up 0 bases and V 4 bases, and 2 bases lay outside the gene matches. There are 15 residues in the CDR3. In germline, CDR1 is MNHNS, CDR2 SASEGT. The CDR3 region is CASSGGTGSGNTIYF. CDR3 in DNA: TGTGCCAGCAGTGGGGGGACAGGCTCTGGAAACACCATATATTTT.

The rearrangement uses TRBV25-1 and TRBJ1-1, with TRBD1 matching 7 bases. This CDR3 contains 14 residues. Germline V gene lookup returns CDR1 MGHDK and CDR2 SYGVNS. The V gene end was trimmed by 4 bases and the J gene end by 2 bases; junction bases not matched to a gene: 4. CDR3 sequence: CASSGRGTNTEAFF. CDR3 sequence (DNA): TGTGCCAGCAGTGGCAGGGGGACCAACACTGAAGCTTTCTTT.

V is TRBV27 and J is TRBJ1-1; 8 bases align to TRBD1. Per germline, CDR1 MNHEY and CDR2 SMNVEV (reference sequence). The trim removed 3 bases at V and 2 bases at J, leaving 2 bases unmatched. The CDR3 totals 14 residues. The CDR3 coding sequence is TGTGCCAGCAGTTTCACAGGGGGAAACACTGAAGCTTTCTTT. It encodes CASSFTGGNTEAFF.

This chain uses TRBV27 with TRBJ2-7; TRBD1 matches 7 bases. J lost 6 bases, V lost 5 bases, and 19 bases had no gene match. CDR1 is MNHEY and CDR2 is SMNVEV in the germline V gene (reference sequence). This CDR3 is 17 amino acids long. The CDR3 bases are TGTGCCAGCAGTCCCAACCCTCGACAGGGCCTATCGGGCGAGCAGTACTTC. This sequence encodes CASSPNPRQGLSGEQYF.

This chain uses TRBV7-2 with TRBJ2-1, with 7 bases identical to TRBD2. The CDR3 length is 15 residues. Germline assignment: CDR1 SGHTA and CDR2 FQGNSA. Trimming removed 6 bases from V and 3 bases from J; junction bases left unmatched: 8. CDR3 in DNA: TGTGCCAGCAGTCCTCGTGGGGGGGTCTACAATGAGCAGTTCTTC. Translation: CASSPRGGVYNEQFF. Combining the CDR3 with reference TRBV7-2 and TRBJ2-1 gives the whole variable domain GAGVSQSPSNKVTEKGKDVELRCDPISGHTALYWYRQSLGQGLEFLIYFQGNSAPDKSGLPSDRFSAERTGGSVSTLTIQRTQQEDSAVYLCASSPRGGVYNEQFFGPGTRLTVL.

The J gene is TRBJ2-7, the V gene TRBV21-1; the table's D call, TRBD1, has no DNA check behind it. TRBV21-1 is designated a pseudogene. This CDR3 has 14 amino acids. The CDR3: CASTREAFSYEQYF. The CDR3, as DNA: TGTGCCAGCACCAGGGAAGCATTTTCTTACGAGCAGTACTTC.

A few counts support this clone. The chain recombines TRBV6-1 with TRBJ1-2; TRBD1 matches at 9 bases. The trim removed 5 bases at V and 5 bases at J, leaving 9 bases unmatched. Germline assignment: CDR1 MNHNS and CDR2 SASEGT. This CDR3 comprises 15 residues. CDR3 sequence reads: CASSPQGALGYGYTF. Written as DNA, the CDR3 is TGTGCCAGCAGTCCACAGGGGGCGCTTGGGTATGGCTACACCTTC.

The CDR3 DNA follows: TGTGCCTGGAGTGTCACAAACTCCAAAAACATTCAGTACTTC. It codes for CAWSVTNSKNIQYF. The V gene is TRBV30, the J gene TRBJ2-4; D not resolved. The ends were cut back, 0 bases at V and 2 bases at J, with 8 bases in the middle. CDR1 is GTSNPN, CDR2 SVGIG, per germline (reference sequence). The CDR3 totals 14 residues.

The rearrangement joins TRBV6-1 to TRBJ1-4; D is possibly TRBD1 (6 bases). With 3 bases removed from V and 4 bases from J, the gap between germline ends came to 12 bases. The CDR3 is made up of 15 amino acids. Germline assignment: CDR1 MNHNS and CDR2 SASEGT. Written as DNA, the CDR3 is TGTGCCAGCAGTGATGGACAGTCGAATAATGAAAAACTGTTTTTT. It encodes CASSDGQSNNEKLFF.

Concerning this clone: Sequence at one end of the junction differs from germline and may be a read error. This sequence joins TRBV29-1 and TRBJ2-5, with D possibly called TRBD1 or TRBD2 (6 bases each). This CDR3 comprises 15 residues. Germline-derived CDR1 and CDR2 are SQVTM and ANQGSEA. The CDR3 loop reads CCVVPAVGAGETQYF. CDR3 nucleotides: TGCTGCGTTGTGCCTGCGGTGGGGGCGGGGGAGACCCAGTACTTC.

This clone was counted once. The rearrangement joins TRBV21-1 to TRBJ1-5. TRBV21-1 is a pseudogene segment. This CDR3 is built from 18 residues. The CDR3: CASSKNRETDYSNQPQHF. The CDR3 nucleotides are TGTGCCAGCAGCAAGAACAGAGAAACAGACTATAGCAATCAGCCCCAGCATTTT.

This chain connects TRBV7-6 to TRBJ2-2; no firm D call. Germline-derived CDR1 and CDR2 are SGHVS and FNYEAQ. V lost 2 bases and J 6 bases, leaving 4 bases between the germline ends. The CDR3 totals 12 residues. The CDR3 here is CASSLNAGELFF. CDR3 nucleotide sequence: TGTGCCAGCAGCTTAAACGCCGGGGAGCTGTTTTTT.

The chain employs TRBV2 and TRBJ2-7, with D possibly being TRBD1 (8 bases). Trimming stripped 2 bases from V and 3 bases from J, with 17 bases between. The CDR3 runs 16 residues. Germline V CDR1 and CDR2: SNHLY, FYNNEI. The CDR3 DNA is TGTGCCAGCAGTGAAATGGTGGGAGGGACAGGCTACGAGCAGTACTTC. This encodes CASSEMVGGTGYEQYF. Together with reference TRBV2 and TRBJ2-7, the CDR3 gives the full variable domain: EPEVTQTPSHQVTQMGQEVILRCVPISNHLYFYWYRQILGQKVEFLVSFYNNEISEKSEIFDDQFSVERPDGSNFTLKIRSTKLEDSAMYFCASSEMVGGTGYEQYFGPGTRLTVT.

This clone was counted a single time. V usage is TRBV7-8 and J usage is TRBJ1-2; 7 bases line up with TRBD1. The CDR3 covers 13 residues. Germline trimming cut 1 base from V and 7 bases from J; bases unmatched to any gene: 3. CDR1 SGHVS and CDR2 FQNEAQ come from the germline V gene. This CDR3 reads CASSLDRGGGYTF. Written as DNA, the CDR3 is TGTGCCAGCAGCTTAGACAGGGGAGGTGGCTACACCTTC.

The J gene is TRBJ1-2, the V gene TRBV7-9; D is uncertain. Germline CDR1 SEHNR, CDR2 FQNEAQ (reference sequence). The CDR3 consists of 14 residues. The V end lost 2 bases, the J end lost 2 bases, and 9 bases lay between the germline ends. In nucleotides, the CDR3 is TGTGCCAGCAGCTTAACTGCCTGGAACTATGGCTACACCTTC. Translated, it gives CASSLTAWNYGYTF.

The V call is TRBV7-9, the J call TRBJ1-2; D might be TRBD1 (5 bases). Germline lookup yields CDR1 SEHNR and CDR2 FQNEAQ (reference sequence). Trimming shortened V by 5 bases and J by 2 bases, and 6 bases separated the two germline ends. The CDR3 extends over 12 amino acids. Here the CDR3 DNA reads TGTGCCAGCAGCCGGGACAACTATGGCTACACCTTC. Protein product: CASSRDNYGYTF.

The gene calls are TRBV27 and TRBJ2-7; D remains ambiguous. The CDR3 length is 13 residues. Germline CDR1 is MNHEY and CDR2 is SMNVEV (reference sequence). V was trimmed by 5 bases and J by 6 bases, leaving 14 bases between them. This CDR3 reads CASSPMTRSEQYF. The CDR3 coding sequence is TGTGCCAGCAGTCCGATGACTCGGAGCGAGCAGTACTTC.

The count of this clone is one. The rearrangement uses TRBV7-2 and TRBJ1-2; 7 bases fit TRBD1. Per germline, CDR1 SGHTA and CDR2 FQGNSA. The CDR3 sequence is 14 residues long. The V gene end was trimmed by 0 bases and the J gene end by 5 bases; junction bases not matched to a gene: 3. The CDR3 DNA sequence: TGTGCCAGCAGCTTAGCGACAGGGATATATGGCTACACCTTC. Translating it yields CASSLATGIYGYTF.

The chain employs TRBV7-7 and TRBJ1-3; no reliable D call. This CDR3 is 13 amino acids long. Germline CDR1 reads SSHAT; CDR2 reads FNYEAQ (reference sequence). Trimming took off 1 base at V and 8 bases at J, with 9 bases between the two ends. CDR3 region: CASSLGKGDTIYF. The CDR3 nucleotides read TGTGCCAGCAGCTTAGGGAAGGGAGACACCATATATTTT.

The chain joins TRBV5-4 to TRBJ1-5; D gene uncertain. Germline loops: CDR1 SGHNT, CDR2 YYREEE (reference sequence). The V gene lost 0 bases and the J gene lost 1 base, with 5 bases spanning the gap. The CDR3 totals 14 residues. As DNA, the CDR3 is TGTGCCAGCAGCTTGGGTGGGAGCAATCAGCCCCAGCATTTT. This gives the protein CASSLGGSNQPQHF.

The J gene is TRBJ2-5, the V gene TRBV5-4; D may be TRBD1 (6 bases). This CDR3 has 14 amino acids. Germline V CDR1 and CDR2: SGHNT, YYREEE (reference sequence). Trimming left V 4 bases short and J 5 bases short, with 15 bases between. CDR3 sequence (DNA): TGTGCCAGCAGCGTGGGGCAGGGGCAGGAGACCCAGTACTTC. Its translation: CASSVGQGQETQYF.

This clone was counted a few times. The V gene is TRBV6-1, the J gene TRBJ1-1, with D possibly matching TRBD1 (6 bases). Between the trimmed V and J ends, which lost 0 bases and 1 base, there was a span of 6 bases. The CDR3 has 14 amino acids. The germline V gene encodes CDR1 MNHNS and CDR2 SASEGT. The CDR3 loop is CASSEAGANTEAFF. CDR3 sequence (DNA): TGTGCCAGCAGTGAAGCGGGGGCGAACACTGAAGCTTTCTTT.

V gene TRBV5-4 combines with J gene TRBJ2-4, with D perhaps TRBD1 or TRBD2 (5 bases each). V lost 3 bases and J lost 1, with 14 bases in between. Germline V lookup: CDR1 SGHNT, CDR2 YYREEE (reference sequence). This CDR3 is 16 amino acids long. The CDR3 reads CASSWDGSLAKNIQYF. In nucleotides, the CDR3 is TGTGCCAGCAGCTGGGACGGATCCTTGGCCAAAAACATTCAGTACTTC.

V and J are TRBV30 and TRBJ2-2, with 10 bases fitting TRBD1. CDR3 length: 18 amino acids. Germline V gene sequence: CDR1 GTSNPN, CDR2 SVGIG (reference sequence). Losses at the gene ends were 0 bases for V and 0 bases for J; bases not matched to a gene: 7. In DNA, the CDR3 is TGTGCCTGGAGTGTAATGAGACAGGGGGCCGCGAACACCGGGGAGCTGTTTTTT. It specifies CAWSVMRQGAANTGELFF. The full variable domain, completed using reference TRBV30 and TRBJ2-2, is SQTIHQWPATLVQPVGSPLSLECTVEGTSNPNLYWYRQAAGRGLQLLFYSVGIGQISSEVPQNLSASRPQDRQFILSSKKLLLSDSGFYLCAWSVMRQGAANTGELFFGEGSRLTVL.

The V call is TRBV5-6, the J call TRBJ1-6, with 8 bases matching TRBD1. The V gene end was trimmed by 1 base and the J gene end by 6 bases; junction bases not matched to a gene: 3. Germline CDR1 reads SGHDT; CDR2 reads YYEEEE. There are 15 residues in the CDR3. The CDR3 loop is CASSLRTGFNSPLHF. In DNA, the CDR3 is TGTGCCAGCAGCTTGAGGACAGGGTTTAATTCACCCCTCCACTTT. The full variable domain, with the rest looked up from reference TRBV5-6 and TRBJ1-6, is DAGVTQSPTHLIKTRGQQVTLRCSPKSGHDTVSWYQQALGQGPQFIFQYYEEEERQRGNFPDRFSGHQFPNYSSELNVNALLLGDSALYLCASSLRTGFNSPLHFGNGTRLTVT.